The 25 T cell receptor beta chains reported below all come from one sample, sequenced in a study of cytomegalovirus exposure and HLA in healthy donors (dated by TCRdb to about 2017). Receptors were amplified or captured by the immunoSEQ multiplex PCR assay. A mixture of 60 forward primers for TCR Vbeta segments and 13 reverse primers for TCR Jbeta segments was used in the multiplex PCR. What TCRdb holds here is the immuneACCESS table cut down to in-frame rearrangements. Part of the clones is not present; checked against another copy, under half of the missing clones reflect an unresolved V gene, and the others are unexplained. Within this sample are about 160,000 clones, with 80% of them counted one time only. The top ten constitute roughly 10% of the sample. The sequenced material came from PBMCs. Receptor source: a man younger than 35 in good health and CMV-seropositive.

CDR3 loop: CASSLVRVRSYNEQFF. The CDR3 DNA follows: TGCGCCAGCAGCTTGGTTCGGGTTCGCTCCTACAATGAGCAGTTCTTC. The chain carries TRBV5-1 and TRBJ2-1; D unresolved. The V and J ends lost 0 bases and 0 bases respectively, with 10 bases between them. The CDR3 is 16 amino acids. Germline CDR1 SGHRS, CDR2 YFSETQ.

J is TRBJ2-7 and V is TRBV11-2, with D possibly TRBD2 on 6 matching bases. V was cut by 3 bases and J by 2 bases, with 14 bases left in between. The CDR3 is 15 amino acids. In germline, CDR1 is SGHAT, CDR2 FQNNGV. The CDR3 nucleotides are TGTGCCAGCAGCTTGGACCCGCCGGGGGCCTACGAGCAGTACTTC. Translated: CASSLDPPGAYEQYF. Full variable domain (remainder filled in from reference TRBV11-2 and TRBJ2-7): EAGVAQSPRYKIIEKRQSVAFWCNPISGHATLYWYQQILGQGPKLLIQFQNNGVVDDSQLPKDRFSAERLKGVDSTLKIQPAKLEDSAVYLCASSLDPPGAYEQYFGPGTRLTVT.

The chain couples TRBV10-3 to TRBJ2-7, with D possibly TRBD1 on 6 matching bases. Germline values: CDR1 ENHRY, CDR2 SYGVKD. The CDR3 is 13 residues long. Trimming took 11 bases from V and 1 from J, leaving 15 bases between them. The CDR3 spells CASSVGASYEQYF. CDR3 nucleotide sequence: TGTGCCTCCAGCGTGGGGGCTTCCTACGAGCAGTACTTC.

The V call is TRBV7-9, the J call TRBJ2-3; a possible D gene is TRBD1 (5 bases). With 3 bases removed from V and 1 base from J, the gap between germline ends came to 11 bases. Germline V CDR1 and CDR2: SEHNR, FQNEAQ (reference sequence). CDR3 length: 15 amino acids. The CDR3 region has the DNA TGTGCCAGCAGCTTGTGGGGCTGGGGCACAGATACGCAGTATTTT. This sequence encodes CASSLWGWGTDTQYF.

V gene TRBV27 combines with J gene TRBJ2-7; TRBD1 matches 8 bases. CDR3 length equals 14 residues. Germline values: CDR1 MNHEY, CDR2 SMNVEV (reference sequence). The ends lost 5 bases at V and 2 bases at J; junction bases unmatched: 5. Here the CDR3 reads CASSPGQGPYEQYF. CDR3 nucleotide sequence: TGTGCCAGCAGTCCAGGACAGGGTCCCTACGAGCAGTACTTC.

The chain is built from TRBV4-1 and TRBJ2-5; 7 bases align to TRBD2. Per germline, CDR1 MGHRA and CDR2 YSYEKL. The CDR3 totals 15 residues. Trimming removed 0 bases from V and 3 bases from J; junction bases left unmatched: 4. This CDR3 is CASSQDMLAEETQYF. The CDR3 DNA is TGCGCCAGCAGCCAAGATATGCTAGCGGAAGAGACCCAGTACTTC.

This clone showed up just once. This chain joins TRBV7-9 and TRBJ1-3, with 7 nucleotides matching TRBD1. CDR3 size: 17 residues. Germline CDR1 SEHNR, CDR2 FQNEAQ (reference sequence). Trimming cost V 4 bases and J 6 bases; bases outside gene matches: 15. The CDR3 nucleotides read TGTGCCAGCAGCTCCCAAACTATAGACAGGGCTGAAAACACCATATATTTT. Amino acid sequence: CASSSQTIDRAENTIYF.

The chain combines TRBV28 with TRBJ1-2; 8 nucleotides match TRBD1. After removal of 4 bases from V and 6 bases from J, the junction contained 19 bases not matched to a gene. The CDR3 consists of 18 residues. Germline values: CDR1 MDHEN, CDR2 SYDVKM. CDR3 protein: CASSSHYSTTGDANGYTF. The CDR3 DNA sequence: TGTGCCAGCAGTTCCCACTACTCGACGACAGGGGATGCGAATGGCTACACCTTC.

Only a few counts were recorded for this clone. This chain joins TRBV28 and TRBJ1-2; a weak D match, TRBD1 (6 bases). V was trimmed by 1 base and J by 7 bases, leaving 13 bases between them. Germline CDR1 reads MDHEN; CDR2 reads SYDVKM. CDR3 size: 14 residues. The CDR3 loop reads CASSLYPGGTGYTF. In DNA, the CDR3 is TGTGCCAGCAGTTTATACCCGGGGGGCACTGGCTACACCTTC.

The chain combines TRBV4-1 with TRBJ2-7, with 7 bases lining up with TRBD2. V trimming: 2 bases; J trimming: 4 bases; junction bases outside the gene matches: 8. Germline V gives CDR1 MGHRA, CDR2 YSYEKL. The CDR3 totals 15 residues. Written as DNA, the CDR3 is TGCGCCAGCAGCCAATCTAGTGGGGGGGATTACGAGCAGTACTTC. Translation gives CASSQSSGGDYEQYF.

The chain carries TRBV30 and TRBJ1-2, with D possibly TRBD1 on 6 matching bases. Germline V gene sequence: CDR1 GTSNPN, CDR2 SVGIG (reference sequence). V was clipped by 3 bases and J by 2 bases, with 16 bases between them. This CDR3 region has 15 residues. The chain's CDR3 is CAWSPGHPVNYGYTF. CDR3 in DNA: TGTGCCTGGAGCCCGGGACACCCTGTGAACTATGGCTACACCTTC. Variable domain in full (rest from reference TRBV30 and TRBJ1-2): SQTIHQWPATLVQPVGSPLSLECTVEGTSNPNLYWYRQAAGRGLQLLFYSVGIGQISSEVPQNLSASRPQDRQFILSSKKLLLSDSGFYLCAWSPGHPVNYGYTFGSGTRLTVV.

This clone has a single count. This chain joins TRBV10-3 and TRBJ1-4; 10 bases fit TRBD1. V lost 0 bases and J lost 4; bases outside the gene matches: 2. There are 16 residues in the CDR3. Germline V gene lookup returns CDR1 ENHRY and CDR2 SYGVKD. CDR3 region: CAISESRTGGNEKLFF. The CDR3, as DNA: TGTGCCATCAGTGAGTCCCGGACAGGGGGTAATGAAAAACTGTTTTTT.

This clone occurred once. The genes are TRBV28 and TRBJ1-4; 10 bases align to TRBD1. V lost 3 bases to trimming and J lost 5 bases; unmatched junction nucleotides: 3. The germline CDR1 and CDR2 sequences are MDHEN and SYDVKM. The CDR3 has 15 amino acids. The CDR3, as DNA: TGTGCCAGCAGTTTCGGACAGGGGGGAAATGAAAAACTGTTTTTT. Translating gives CASSFGQGGNEKLFF.

This clone was seen a few times. The rearrangement links TRBV19 to TRBJ1-2, with 11 bases matching TRBD1. The trim removed 6 bases at V and 6 bases at J, leaving 6 bases unmatched. The CDR3 consists of 14 residues. The germline V gene encodes CDR1 LNHDA and CDR2 SQIVND (reference sequence). CDR3 in amino acids: CASSPDRGRNGYTF. CDR3 DNA: TGTGCCAGTAGCCCGGACAGGGGGCGCAATGGCTACACCTTC. Based on the CDR3 plus reference TRBV19 and TRBJ1-2, the full variable domain is DGGITQSPKYLFRKEGQNVTLSCEQNLNHDAMYWYRQDPGQGLRLIYYSQIVNDFQKGDIAEGYSVSREKKESFPLTVTSAQKNPTAFYLCASSPDRGRNGYTFGSGTRLTVV.

The chain carries TRBV15 and TRBJ1-5; D may be TRBD1 (6 bases). V dropped 3 bases and J dropped 6 bases, with 15 bases sitting between them. The CDR3 spans 15 residues. The germline gives CDR1 LNHNV, CDR2 YYDKDF (reference sequence). CDR3 residues: CATSSRRDTSQPQHF. Here the CDR3 DNA reads TGTGCCACCAGCAGCCGCCGGGACACTAGTCAGCCCCAGCATTTT.

The V call is TRBV11-3, the J call TRBJ1-4; TRBD1 matches at 8 bases. This CDR3 has 15 residues. With 4 bases clipped from V and 4 bases from J, the junction kept 5 bases outside the gene matches. Looked up from germline, CDR1 is SGHNT and CDR2 is YENEEA. CDR3 coding DNA: TGTGCCAGCAGCTCTAGGACAGGGTTTAATGAAAAACTGTTTTTT. This codes for CASSSRTGFNEKLFF.

Only one count was recorded for this clone. The chain combines TRBV4-3 with TRBJ1-2; 9 positions match TRBD1. Germline V gene sequence: CDR1 LGHNA, CDR2 YSLEER. The CDR3 is 17 residues long. V was pared by 0 bases and J by 1 base, with 6 bases of the junction left unmatched. CDR3 region: CASSQEGTGTFNYGYTF. The CDR3 coding sequence is TGCGCCAGCAGCCAAGAGGGGACAGGGACCTTTAACTATGGCTACACCTTC.

V and J are TRBV2 and TRBJ2-3; 8 nucleotides align to TRBD2. Germline V gene data show CDR1 as SNHLY and CDR2 as FYNNEI. With 8 bases clipped from V and 2 bases from J, the junction kept 6 bases outside the gene matches. CDR3 size: 14 residues. CDR3: CASWAGGFTDTQYF. DNA of the CDR3: TGTGCCAGCTGGGCGGGAGGTTTCACAGATACGCAGTATTTT.

This clone was found once. The chain employs TRBV19 and TRBJ2-7; maybe TRBD2 (6 bases). This CDR3 has 16 residues. Germline CDR1 LNHDA, CDR2 SQIVND (reference sequence). Trimming pared 4 bases from V and 6 bases from J, leaving 22 bases between. The CDR3 DNA reads TGTGCCAGTAGTAGAGCTCTGGGGGGACCCTACTTCGAGCAGTACTTC. Translation: CASSRALGGPYFEQYF.

The genes are TRBV11-2 and TRBJ1-4, with D tentatively TRBD1 (6 bases). Germline CDR1 and CDR2: SGHAT and FQNNGV. CDR3 length: 16 amino acids. V shed 0 bases and J shed 8 bases, with 16 bases lying between them. The CDR3 protein is CASSLDPGGAWEKLFF. DNA of the CDR3: TGTGCCAGCAGCTTAGATCCGGGGGGGGCATGGGAAAAACTGTTTTTT.

The chain joins TRBV11-2 to TRBJ2-2; D unclear. CDR1 is SGHAT and CDR2 is FQNNGV in the germline V gene. CDR3 length: 13 residues. The V end was cut by 5 bases, the J end by 5 bases, with 9 bases between. CDR3 sequence (DNA): TGTGCCAGCAGCCCGGTCCTAACCGGGGAGCTGTTTTTT. It yields the protein CASSPVLTGELFF.

The chain combines TRBV7-8 with TRBJ1-1; no clear D. With 4 bases removed from V and 6 bases from J, the gap between germline ends came to 12 bases. This CDR3 is 13 amino acids long. CDR1 SGHVS and CDR2 FQNEAQ come from the germline V gene. The CDR3 sequence: CASSSNPRAEAFF. In nucleotides, the CDR3 is TGTGCCAGCAGCTCGAACCCACGGGCTGAAGCTTTCTTT.

The chain is built from TRBV6-1 and TRBJ1-5, with 10 bases matching TRBD1. The CDR3 covers 16 residues. Trimming took 4 bases from V and 6 from J; bases not matched to a gene: 9. Germline-derived CDR1 and CDR2 are MNHNS and SASEGT. The CDR3 coding sequence is TGTGCCAGCAGTGGGCCTAGACAGGGGGCAACTCAGCCCCAGCATTTT. It yields the protein CASSGPRQGATQPQHF.

The chain combines TRBV5-1 with TRBJ1-1, with unresolved D. CDR3 length equals 14 residues. Between the trimmed V and J ends, which lost 4 bases and 5 bases, there was a span of 15 bases. The germline V gene encodes CDR1 SGHRS and CDR2 YFSETQ. The CDR3 DNA reads TGCGCCAGCAGCCGAGGCGGGGTAAGGACTGAAGCTTTCTTT. Translated: CASSRGGVRTEAFF. The full variable domain, rest sourced from reference TRBV5-1 and TRBJ1-1, is KAGVTQTPRYLIKTRGQQVTLSCSPISGHRSVSWYQQTPGQGLQFLFEYFSETQRNKGNFPGRFSGRQFSNSRSEMNVSTLELGDSALYLCASSRGGVRTEAFFGQGTRLTVV.

The chain combines TRBV7-2 with TRBJ2-5, with D unresolved. Germline V lookup: CDR1 SGHTA, CDR2 FQGNSA. The CDR3 runs to 14 residues. V lost 2 bases to trimming and J lost 5 bases, with 12 bases between them. The CDR3 DNA is TGTGCCAGCAGCTTAACTCTAGTGGCGGAGACCCAGTACTTC. Amino acid sequence: CASSLTLVAETQYF.